This record looks at one T cell receptor beta chain sequence and its context. The assay was immunoSEQ multiplex PCR, and TCRdb's table has in-frame clones only and misses some. Of some 180,000 clones detected, about 85% appear once; the ten largest clones hold about 22%. This sample was included in a study of blood T cell repertoires in COVID-19. Study information: Sites in the United States, Italy and Spain provided acute and convalescent COVID-19 samples. T cells, B-cell-depleted T cells, or PBMCs provided the cDNA or gDNA that served as material.

The CDR3 is 13 amino acids. Per germline, CDR1 MNHEY and CDR2 SVGAGI. V lost 6 bases and J lost 2, with 9 bases in between. The chain has TRBV6-5 and TRBJ2-3; a possible D gene is TRBD1 (5 bases). This receptor was obtained from a man in his 60s with active or convalescent COVID-19. The specimen was peripheral blood. CDR3 protein: CASRRTTTDTQYF. The CDR3 region has the DNA TGTGCCAGCAGAAGGACAACCACAGATACGCAGTATTTT.